This TCR beta chain was recovered during a study of shared clonotypes between healthy human individuals. TCRdb's table, derived via immunoSEQ multiplex PCR, lists solely in-frame clones and lacks some. The sample yields 550,000 to 750,000 clones, roughly 95% seen once. The CDR3 is 14 residues long. The germline gives CDR1 SEHNR, CDR2 FQNEAQ (reference sequence). Trimming left V 5 bases short and J 0 bases short, with 11 bases between. Naive CD8 cells, CD45RO-negative and positively selected for CCR7, excluded terminally differentiated effector memory CD45RA+ cells. This sequence originates from a young woman in good health. This chain connects TRBV7-9 to TRBJ2-7; perhaps TRBD1 as D (6 bases). The sample consisted of naive CD8+ T cells sorted from blood. CDR3 DNA: TGTGCCAGCAGCCCTCGGACAGTCTCCTACGAGCAGTACTTC. This encodes CASSPRTVSYEQYF.